The source of this T cell receptor beta chain is a study of cytomegalovirus exposure and HLA in healthy donors. The study, taken as a whole, reports: There were a few CMV-associated chains whose specificity for CMV antigens was confirmed in vitro. One later analysis reportedly identified an Asian-associated ancestry cluster that showed fewer N-insertions than the approximately 710-donor mean. HLA restriction was apparent for most CMV-associated TCR beta chains in a later analysis. An analysis done earlier found most TCR beta V segments productive about 87% or about 30% of the time.

With regard to this clone: The antigen is unknown.

Vbeta (60) and Jbeta (13) primers were used in the PCR. TCRdb's copy holds only in-frame clones and misses some; the assay was immunoSEQ multiplex PCR. Of 180,000 or so clones listed, 80% to 90% are singletons. The TCR originated in a woman aged 18 to 35 in good health and CMV-seropositive. Input material: PBMCs.

DNA for the CDR3: TGTGCCAGCAGCTCCCGTCCCACTGAAGCTTTCTTT. Its translation: CASSSRPTEAFF. The chain couples TRBV11-2 to TRBJ1-1; D not resolved. Trimming cost V 4 bases and J 4 bases, with 7 bases left between them. Germline V lookup: CDR1 SGHAT, CDR2 FQNNGV. CDR3 length equals 12 residues.